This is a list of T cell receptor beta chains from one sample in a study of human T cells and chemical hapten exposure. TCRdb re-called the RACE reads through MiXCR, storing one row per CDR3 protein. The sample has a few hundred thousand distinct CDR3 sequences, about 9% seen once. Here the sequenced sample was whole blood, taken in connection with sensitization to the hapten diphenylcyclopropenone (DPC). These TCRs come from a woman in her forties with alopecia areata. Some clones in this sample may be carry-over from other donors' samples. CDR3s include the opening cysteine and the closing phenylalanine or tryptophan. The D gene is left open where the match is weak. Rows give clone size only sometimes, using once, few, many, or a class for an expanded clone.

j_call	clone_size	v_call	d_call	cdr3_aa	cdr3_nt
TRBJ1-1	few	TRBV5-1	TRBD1	CASSLQEGAPTEAFF	TGCGCCAGCAGCTTACAGGAGGGGGCCCCCACTGAAGCTTTCTTT
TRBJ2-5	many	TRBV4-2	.	CASSQTTSVEETQYF	TGTGCCAGCAGCCAGACCACCTCAGTAGAGGAGACCCAGTACTTC
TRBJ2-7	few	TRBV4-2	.	CASSQSGTLISYEQYF	TGTGCCAGCAGCCAGTCCGGGACCCTCATCTCCTACGAGCAGTACTTC
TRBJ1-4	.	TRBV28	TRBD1	CASSPGGGLREKLFF	TGTGCCAGCAGTCCCGGAGGGGGCTTGAGGGAAAAACTGTTTTTT
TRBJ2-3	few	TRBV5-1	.	CASKKGAGTDTQYF	TGCGCCAGCAAAAAAGGCGCCGGCACAGATACGCAGTATTTT
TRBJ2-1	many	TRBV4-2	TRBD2	CASSPGTSGTDEQFF	TGTGCCAGCAGCCCAGGGACTAGCGGGACTGATGAGCAGTTCTTC
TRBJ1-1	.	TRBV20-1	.	CSASSFALAMNTEAFF	TGCAGTGCTAGTAGTTTTGCATTGGCCATGAACACTGAAGCTTTCTTT
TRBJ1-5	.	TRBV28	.	CASSLGRRPGGQPQHF	TGTGCCAGCAGCCTAGGGCGTCGCCCTGGGGGCCAGCCCCAGCATTTT
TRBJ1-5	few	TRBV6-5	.	CASSYRRGDQPQHF	TGTGCCAGCAGTTATAGAAGGGGGGATCAGCCCCAGCATTTT
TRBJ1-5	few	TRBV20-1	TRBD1	CSAKQGGQPQHF	TGCAGTGCCAAACAAGGGGGCCAGCCCCAGCATTTT
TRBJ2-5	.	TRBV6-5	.	CASSYGDSPGDKTQYF	TGTGCCAGCAGTTACGGGGACTCCCCTGGGGATAAGACCCAGTACTTC
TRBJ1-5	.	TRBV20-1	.	CSAKTGLSNQPQHF	TGCAGTGCGAAGACAGGTTTGAGCAATCAGCCCCAGCATTTT
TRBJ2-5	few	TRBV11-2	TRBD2	CASSFGLAGTETQYF	TGTGCCAGCAGCTTTGGACTAGCGGGAACAGAGACCCAGTACTTC
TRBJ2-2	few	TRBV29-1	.	CSVEGGAANTGELFF	TGCAGCGTTGAAGGAGGGGCAGCGAACACCGGGGAGCTGTTTTTT
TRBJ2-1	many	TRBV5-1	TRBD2	CASSLAAVAGPGGEQFF	TGCGCCAGCAGCTTGGCGGCGGTAGCGGGGCCCGGAGGTGAGCAGTTCTTC